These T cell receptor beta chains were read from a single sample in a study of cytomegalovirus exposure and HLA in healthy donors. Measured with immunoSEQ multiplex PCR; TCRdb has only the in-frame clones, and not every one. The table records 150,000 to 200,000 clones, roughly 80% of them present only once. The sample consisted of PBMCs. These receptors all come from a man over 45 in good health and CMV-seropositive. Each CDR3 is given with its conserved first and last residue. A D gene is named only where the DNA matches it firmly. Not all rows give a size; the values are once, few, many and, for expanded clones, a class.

CDR3nt: TGCGCCAGCAGCCCTTATGGGGGGGGGCCCCTCTACGAGCAGTACTTC
CDR3aa: CASSPYGGGPLYEQYF
j_gene: TRBJ2-7
v_gene: TRBV5-1
abundance: .
d_gene: .
len: 16

CDR3nt: TGTGCCAGCAGCCTCAGCGGCAATGAGCAGTTCTTC
CDR3aa: CASSLSGNEQFF
j_gene: TRBJ2-1
v_gene: TRBV7-2
abundance: once
d_gene: .
len: 12

CDR3nt: TGTGCCAGTAGTATAATCCGGGCTGAAGCTTTCTTT
CDR3aa: CASSIIRAEAFF
j_gene: TRBJ1-1
v_gene: TRBV19
abundance: .
d_gene: .
len: 12

CDR3nt: TGTGCCAGCAGTACAGGGGGGACAGGGGCCACAGATACGCAGTATTTT
CDR3aa: CASSTGGTGATDTQYF
j_gene: TRBJ2-3
v_gene: TRBV9
abundance: .
d_gene: TRBD1
len: 16

CDR3nt: TGTGCCAGCAGCGTAGCTACCAATACCCTGAACACCGGGGAGCTGTTTTTT
CDR3aa: CASSVATNTLNTGELFF
j_gene: TRBJ2-2
v_gene: TRBV9
abundance: .
d_gene: .
len: 17

CDR3nt: TGTGCCAGCTCACCAAACCCACCGGGTAATGAAAAACTGTTTTTT
CDR3aa: CASSPNPPGNEKLFF
j_gene: TRBJ1-4
v_gene: TRBV18
abundance: .
d_gene: .
len: 15

CDR3nt: TGTGCCAGCAGTCCCCTTGGCGGGAGGGCCCTCGATACGCAGTATTTT
CDR3aa: CASSPLGGRALDTQYF
j_gene: TRBJ2-3
v_gene: TRBV27
abundance: once
d_gene: TRBD2
len: 16

CDR3nt: TGTGCCAGCAGTGAACCGGACAGAAGCTACGAGCAGTACTTC
CDR3aa: CASSEPDRSYEQYF
j_gene: TRBJ2-7
v_gene: TRBV2
abundance: .
d_gene: .
len: 14

CDR3nt: TGTGCCAGTTCCCTCGCGGGGGGCACCGGGGAGCTGTTTTTT
CDR3aa: CASSLAGGTGELFF
j_gene: TRBJ2-2
v_gene: TRBV6-6
abundance: many
d_gene: TRBD2
len: 14

CDR3nt: TGTGCCAGCTCTCCCTATAGCGCTACGAACACCGGGGAGCTGTTTTTT
CDR3aa: CASSPYSATNTGELFF
j_gene: TRBJ2-2
v_gene: TRBV18
abundance: .
d_gene: .
len: 16

CDR3nt: TGTGCCATCAGTGATCAGACAGGTCTATCCAATCAGCCCCAGCATTTT
CDR3aa: CAISDQTGLSNQPQHF
j_gene: TRBJ1-5
v_gene: TRBV10-3
abundance: .
d_gene: .
len: 16

CDR3nt: TGCGCCAGCAGTGATCTCCGGGGACAAAGCTCTGGGGCCAACGTCCTGACTTTC
CDR3aa: CASSDLRGQSSGANVLTF
j_gene: TRBJ2-6
v_gene: TRBV10-2
abundance: .
d_gene: .
len: 18

CDR3nt: TGCGCCAGCAGCCAAGAATTTCAGGGGGCCAACACCGGGGAGCTGTTTTTT
CDR3aa: CASSQEFQGANTGELFF
j_gene: TRBJ2-2
v_gene: TRBV4-1
abundance: .
d_gene: TRBD1
len: 17

CDR3nt: TGTGCCTGGAGTTCCGGGACTCATGGCTACACCTTC
CDR3aa: CAWSSGTHGYTF
j_gene: TRBJ1-2
v_gene: TRBV30
abundance: .
d_gene: .
len: 12

CDR3nt: TGTGCCATCACCGGCGGGGGGTTAACCGGGGAGCTGTTTTTT
CDR3aa: CAITGGGLTGELFF
j_gene: TRBJ2-2
v_gene: TRBV10-3
abundance: .
d_gene: TRBD2
len: 14

CDR3nt: TGCGCCAGCAGCCCAGCACAGGGGTGGAACGATGGCTACACCTTC
CDR3aa: CASSPAQGWNDGYTF
j_gene: TRBJ1-2
v_gene: TRBV4-3
abundance: .
d_gene: TRBD1
len: 15

CDR3nt: TGTGCCAGCAGCTTAGATAACAGGGGGACGCAGTATTTT
CDR3aa: CASSLDNRGTQYF
j_gene: TRBJ2-3
v_gene: TRBV7-8
abundance: .
d_gene: TRBD1
len: 13

CDR3nt: TGTGCCAGCTCACCCGAGGGTCTGATAGGCAATCAGCCCCAGCATTTT
CDR3aa: CASSPEGLIGNQPQHF
j_gene: TRBJ1-5
v_gene: TRBV18
abundance: once
d_gene: .
len: 16

CDR3nt: TGTGCCAGCAGTTTGGGACAGACCTTCACCGGGGAGCTGTTTTTT
CDR3aa: CASSLGQTFTGELFF
j_gene: TRBJ2-2
v_gene: TRBV28
abundance: .
d_gene: TRBD1
len: 15

CDR3nt: TGTGCCTGGAGTGTAGGGGATTATAATTCACCCCTCCACTTT
CDR3aa: CAWSVGDYNSPLHF
j_gene: TRBJ1-6
v_gene: TRBV30
abundance: .
d_gene: .
len: 14

CDR3nt: TGTGCCACCAGCTTTAGGGACATGCCCACAGATACGCAGTATTTT
CDR3aa: CATSFRDMPTDTQYF
j_gene: TRBJ2-3
v_gene: TRBV15
abundance: .
d_gene: .
len: 15

CDR3nt: TGTGCCAGCAGCTTCGTCGGAGCTGGAAACACCATATATTTT
CDR3aa: CASSFVGAGNTIYF
j_gene: TRBJ1-3
v_gene: TRBV5-6
abundance: few
d_gene: .
len: 14

CDR3nt: TGTGCCAGCAGTAAAACTAAGGGGCCCAATCAGCCCCAGCATTTT
CDR3aa: CASSKTKGPNQPQHF
j_gene: TRBJ1-5
v_gene: TRBV6-5
abundance: .
d_gene: .
len: 15

CDR3nt: TGTGCCAGCAGTCCGGGACAGCCCTACAATGAGCAGTTCTTC
CDR3aa: CASSPGQPYNEQFF
j_gene: TRBJ2-1
v_gene: TRBV11-3
abundance: .
d_gene: TRBD1
len: 14

CDR3nt: TGCGCCAGCAGCTTGTTACAGGGGGCAGGCTACGAGCAGTACTTC
CDR3aa: CASSLLQGAGYEQYF
j_gene: TRBJ2-7
v_gene: TRBV5-1
abundance: .
d_gene: TRBD1
len: 15

CDR3nt: TGCGCCAGCAGCTTGGATCCAGTTGTAGAGACCCAGTACTTC
CDR3aa: CASSLDPVVETQYF
j_gene: TRBJ2-5
v_gene: TRBV5-1
abundance: .
d_gene: .
len: 14

CDR3nt: TGTGCCAGCAGCGCCAGGACTAGCGGGGGTCACGAGCAGTACTTC
CDR3aa: CASSARTSGGHEQYF
j_gene: TRBJ2-7
v_gene: TRBV4-2
abundance: .
d_gene: TRBD2
len: 15

CDR3nt: TGTGCCATCAGTGCGGGGGAGCACAACTATGGCTACACCTTC
CDR3aa: CAISAGEHNYGYTF
j_gene: TRBJ1-2
v_gene: TRBV10-3
abundance: few
d_gene: .
len: 14

CDR3nt: TGTGCCAGCAGCCGGACAGGGTTTTTCACCGGGGAGCTGTTTTTT
CDR3aa: CASSRTGFFTGELFF
j_gene: TRBJ2-2
v_gene: TRBV28
abundance: once
d_gene: TRBD1
len: 15

CDR3nt: TGTGCCAGCTCACCGGCCGGGGACAGCACCTACGAGCAGTACTTC
CDR3aa: CASSPAGDSTYEQYF
j_gene: TRBJ2-7
v_gene: TRBV18
abundance: .
d_gene: TRBD1
len: 15

CDR3nt: TGTGCCAGCAGCTTTGGGACAGCCTCTTATGGCTACACCTTC
CDR3aa: CASSFGTASYGYTF
j_gene: TRBJ1-2
v_gene: TRBV5-4
abundance: once
d_gene: TRBD1
len: 14